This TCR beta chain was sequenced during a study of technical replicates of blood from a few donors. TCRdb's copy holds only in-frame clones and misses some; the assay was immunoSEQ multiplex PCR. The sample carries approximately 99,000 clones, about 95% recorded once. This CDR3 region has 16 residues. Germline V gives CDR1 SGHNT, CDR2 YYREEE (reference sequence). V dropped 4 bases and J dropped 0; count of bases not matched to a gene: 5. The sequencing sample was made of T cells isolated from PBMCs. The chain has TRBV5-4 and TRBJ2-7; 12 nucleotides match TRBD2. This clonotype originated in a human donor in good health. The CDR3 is CASSRLAGVSSYEQYF. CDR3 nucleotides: TGTGCCAGCAGCCGACTAGCGGGGGTGAGCTCCTACGAGCAGTACTTC.